Shown below are 22 T cell receptor beta chains from a single sample sequenced in a study of post-analysis software for immune sequencing data. Whole-study findings and limits: TRBV5-6, TRBV5-1 and TRBV20-1 belonged to a set of roughly five TRBV segments that were more frequent in patients than controls.

Which antigens these TCRs recognize remains unknown. Unique molecular identifiers featured in each of the TCR beta cDNA libraries. In TCRdb, the PCR reads were re-called with MiXCR into one record per CDR3 protein. The sample lists 650,000 to 900,000 distinct CDR3 sequences, around 42% seen once, with roughly 5% in the top ten. The sample was blood. All receptors come from a girl aged 5-17 years with multiple sclerosis.

CDR3 coding DNA: TGTGCCAGCAGTTCGACTCGTAAGGGCTCCTACGAGCAGTACTTC. The encoded protein is CASSSTRKGSYEQYF. The V and J genes are TRBV12-3 or TRBV12-4 and TRBJ2-7; no definite D call. This CDR3 has 15 residues. The V and J ends lost 4 bases and 0 bases respectively, with 13 bases between them.

V is TRBV20-1 and J is TRBJ2-7; D is possibly TRBD1 (5 bases). CDR1 is DFQATT and CDR2 is SNEGSKA in the germline V gene (reference sequence). The ends were cut back, 3 bases at V and 1 base at J, with 10 bases in the middle. The CDR3 totals 13 residues. The CDR3, as DNA: TGCAGTGCTAGCAACGGACAATCCTACGAGCAGTACTTC. It specifies CSASNGQSYEQYF.

The rearrangement joins TRBV5-1 to TRBJ2-1, with 8 nucleotides matching TRBD1. Trimming took 7 bases from V and 9 from J; bases not matched to a gene: 15. The CDR3 contains 15 residues. Per germline, CDR1 SGHRS and CDR2 YFSETQ. Written as DNA, the CDR3 is TGCGCCAGCGGCTCGTTAACAGGGGGTACAGGTGAGCAGTTCTTC. Its protein is CASGSLTGGTGEQFF.

This chain connects TRBV20-1 to TRBJ2-7; 8 bases map to TRBD2. The CDR3 covers 13 residues. Germline V gene lookup returns CDR1 DFQATT and CDR2 SNEGSKA (reference sequence). The ends lost 3 bases at V and 3 bases at J; junction bases unmatched: 4. This chain's CDR3 is CSASGREDYEQYF. The CDR3 bases are TGCAGTGCTAGCGGGCGGGAGGACTACGAGCAGTACTTC.

The CDR3 nucleotides are TGTGCCAGCAGCGTTGGAGGTTGGATCCAAGAGACCCAGTACTTC. Translated: CASSVGGWIQETQYF. The chain recombines TRBV28 with TRBJ2-5; a weak D match, TRBD2 (5 bases). The CDR3 spans 15 residues. Between the trimmed V and J ends, which lost 6 bases and 1 base, there was a span of 15 bases. In germline, CDR1 is MDHEN, CDR2 SYDVKM.

The chain uses TRBV20-1 and TRBJ2-7; D uncertain. V lost 5 bases, J lost 0 bases, and 11 bases lay in between. This CDR3 has 13 residues. The germline V gene encodes CDR1 DFQATT and CDR2 SNEGSKA (reference sequence). The CDR3 DNA reads as TGCAGTGCTCCCGACTGGTCCTCCTACGAGCAGTACTTC. This gives the protein CSAPDWSSYEQYF.

Concerning this clonotype: The junction and the germline gene differ at one end; a read error may be behind it. The chain recombines TRBV4-1 with TRBJ2-7, with D maybe TRBD1 (6 bases). This CDR3 comprises 13 residues. CDR1 MGHRA and CDR2 YSYEKL come from the germline V gene. Written as DNA, the CDR3 is TGCGCCAGCAGCCAGGCGGACAGCTACGAGCGGTACTTC. This encodes CASSQADSYERYF.

This clonotype was recorded a few times. The chain has TRBV27 and TRBJ1-1, with 7 bases matching TRBD1. The CDR3 contains 15 residues. V shed 5 bases and J 4 bases; nucleotides not matched to a gene: 10. Germline CDR1 reads MNHEY; CDR2 reads SMNVEV (reference sequence). The CDR3 nucleotides are TGTGCCAGCAGTCCTGGGGCAGGGGGGTCCACTGAAGCTTTCTTT. Protein sequence: CASSPGAGGSTEAFF.

The J gene is TRBJ1-6, the V gene TRBV30; the D gene is possibly TRBD1 (5 bases). CDR3 length equals 13 residues. Deletions cut 2 bases from V and 8 bases from J, with 10 bases between. Germline V gene lookup returns CDR1 GTSNPN and CDR2 SVGIG (reference sequence). Here the CDR3 reads CAWSPTGDSPLHF. The CDR3 coding sequence is TGTGCCTGGAGTCCTACGGGGGATTCACCCCTCCACTTT.

J is TRBJ2-3 and V is TRBV7-8; a weak D match, TRBD1 (6 bases). The CDR3 has 16 residues. Trimming left V 5 bases short and J 2 bases short, with 17 bases between. Germline V gene data show CDR1 as SGHVS and CDR2 as FQNEAQ. CDR3 residues: CASSPRTDGYTDTQYF. CDR3 coding DNA: TGTGCCAGCAGCCCGAGGACAGATGGGTACACAGATACGCAGTATTTT.

This clonotype came up many times. CDR3 in amino acids: CSARGGETQYF. CDR3 DNA: TGCAGTGCTAGAGGGGGGGAGACCCAGTACTTC. The rearrangement joins TRBV20-1 to TRBJ2-5; D may be TRBD1 or TRBD2 (5 bases each). CDR3 length equals 11 residues. Per the germline V gene, CDR1 is DFQATT and CDR2 is SNEGSKA (reference sequence). V lost 1 base and J 5 bases, leaving 5 bases between the germline ends.

The genes are TRBV27 and TRBJ2-7; D remains unclear. This CDR3 is built from 13 residues. V dropped 4 bases and J dropped 5 bases, with 12 bases sitting between them. Germline assignment: CDR1 MNHEY and CDR2 SMNVEV (reference sequence). DNA for the CDR3: TGTGCCAGCAGTTCTTTGGCGGTGGACGAGCAGTACTTC. Its protein product is CASSSLAVDEQYF.

This clonotype was found a few times. V and J are TRBV20-1 and TRBJ2-3, with D possibly TRBD2 on 5 matching bases. Germline V gene lookup returns CDR1 DFQATT and CDR2 SNEGSKA (reference sequence). V dropped 3 bases and J dropped 0 bases, with 19 bases sitting between them. This CDR3 region has 17 residues. The CDR3 reads CSASVTRASLSTDTQYF. The CDR3 DNA sequence: TGCAGTGCTAGTGTGACACGAGCTAGCTTAAGCACAGATACGCAGTATTTT.

For this clonotype: Sequence at one end of the junction differs from germline and may be a read error. The chain recombines TRBV5-1 with TRBJ2-4; TRBD1 matches 8 bases. Judging by the DNA end, TRBJ2-7 fits better; the J call may be wrong. Germline V gene lookup returns CDR1 SGHRS and CDR2 YFSETQ. This CDR3 spans 16 amino acids. This CDR3 is CVSSLSPRTGLYEQYF. In DNA form, the CDR3 reads TGCGTCAGCAGCTTGAGTCCTCGGACAGGGCTCTACGAGCAGTACTTC.

The rearrangement links TRBV7-2 to TRBJ2-7; D possibly corresponds to TRBD2 (5 bases). The CDR3 sequence is 15 residues long. Trimming pared 1 base from V and 0 bases from J, leaving 10 bases between. The germline CDR1 and CDR2 sequences are SGHTA and FQGNSA. CDR3 DNA: TGTGCCAGCAGCTTAGAGTCTGGGAGCTCCTACGAGCAGTACTTC. It codes for CASSLESGSSYEQYF.

The chain couples TRBV11-2 to TRBJ1-6; no firm D call. CDR3 size: 13 residues. V dropped 3 bases and J dropped 14 bases, with 14 bases sitting between them. Germline CDR1 and CDR2: SGHAT and FQNNGV. The CDR3 bases are TGTGCCAGCAGCTTGTCCAGAACCCACTCCCTCCACTTT. Amino acid sequence: CASSLSRTHSLHF.

As DNA, the CDR3 is TGCGCCAGCAGCCAATCCAAGGGGGCGGGCACTGAAGCTTTCTTT. Its protein product is CASSQSKGAGTEAFF. The chain uses TRBV4-3 and TRBJ1-1, with 7 bases aligning to TRBD1. There are 15 residues in the CDR3. Losses at the gene ends were 2 bases for V and 4 bases for J; bases not matched to a gene: 7. In germline, CDR1 is LGHNA, CDR2 YSLEER.

V gene TRBV12-3 or TRBV12-4 combines with J gene TRBJ1-5, with 8 bases lining up with TRBD1. The CDR3 extends over 16 amino acids. V trimming: 4 bases; J trimming: 3 bases; junction bases outside the gene matches: 8. In DNA form, the CDR3 reads TGTGCCAGCAGTTCGTACGGACAGGGCCCCAATCAGCCCCAGCATTTT. Translation gives CASSSYGQGPNQPQHF.

The chain has TRBV5-1 and TRBJ1-1; possibly TRBD1 for D (5 bases). Trimming removed 0 bases at V and 1 base at J, with 10 bases between. The germline CDR1 and CDR2 sequences are SGHRS and YFSETQ. CDR3 length equals 15 residues. Written as DNA, the CDR3 is TGCGCCAGCAGCTTGGGGACAACTTCGAACACTGAAGCTTTCTTT. Translating gives CASSLGTTSNTEAFF.

This chain connects TRBV20-1 to TRBJ2-7; 8 bases fit TRBD2. The J call may be incorrect, as the DNA end agrees better with TRBJ2-5. CDR3 length: 12 amino acids. Germline-derived CDR1 and CDR2 are DFQATT and SNEGSKA (reference sequence). This chain's CDR3 is CSAGSGSKTQYF. Written as DNA, the CDR3 is TGCAGTGCTGGGAGCGGGAGTAAGACCCAGTACTTC.

V usage is TRBV29-1 and J usage is TRBJ2-3; 7 bases fit TRBD2. There are 12 residues in the CDR3. CDR1 and CDR2 from the germline V gene are SQVTM and ANQGSEA. Losses at the gene ends were 4 bases for V and 4 bases for J; bases not matched to a gene: 2. The CDR3 nucleotides read TGCAGCGTTGGGGGGGGTTCAGATACGCAGTATTTT. Translation: CSVGGGSDTQYF.

The chain employs TRBV29-1 and TRBJ2-3; 8 bases are shared with TRBD1. The J segment lost 6 bases and the V segment lost 1 base, leaving 3 bases of the junction unmatched. This CDR3 is built from 13 residues. Germline assignment: CDR1 SQVTM and CDR2 ANQGSEA. The CDR3 reads CSVEVGDRDTQYF. CDR3 DNA: TGCAGCGTTGAAGTAGGGGACAGGGATACGCAGTATTTT.